The source of this T cell receptor beta chain is a study of T cells expressing NK-cell markers (dated by TCRdb to 2020 to 2022). Looking at the study overall: About 8 donors provided sorted CD3+CD56+NKG2C+, CD3+CD56+NKG2C- and CD3+CD56-NKG2C+ T-cell subsets, whose TCR beta-chain repertoires were profiled. Among the eight sequenced donors, only one was HCMV-seronegative, while the other seven were HCMV-seropositive. The eight sequenced donors were randomly selected healthy volunteers, three men and five women. Sequencing of the libraries produced 2 x 150 bp reads on Illumina HiSeq 2000/2500, MiSeq or NextSeq. Overall study outcomes, separate from this receptor: In a handful of donors, the dominant CD3+CD56+NKG2C+ clonotypes were among the top 10 CD8+ clonotypes and accounted for about 1.0-7.5% of CD8+ T cells. It remained unclear whether the expanded NKG2C-expressing T cell clones were specific for HCMV antigens. Those dominant clonotypes were again the most abundant among CD3+CD56-NKG2C+ cells in a handful of donors, at roughly 25-65%.

This sample was sequenced with an Illumina HiSeq 2000. TCR beta cDNA libraries were made by 5'RACE template switching that added a universal primer site and unique molecular identifiers. Synthesis of cDNA was primed from the TCR beta constant segment and was followed by two consecutive PCR amplification steps. The authors' pipeline ran thus. MIGEC was used to demultiplex reads and group the reads by UMI, and MiTCR was used to assemble and quantify clonotypes. To remove erroneous sequences, TCR cDNA sequences were retained only when supported by two or more reads. The tcR package was used for downstream repertoire analysis, with clonotypes matched between fractions based on CDR3 nucleotide sequence plus V segment. VDJmatch was used to annotate antigen specificity against VDJdb, with one amino acid substitution allowed in CDR3. The reads were reprocessed in TCRdb, with one entry per CDR3 protein sequence and no accompanying DNA. For this entry, the V and J calls and clone size follow TCRdb and not the study's own pipeline. This sample's table lists about 450,000 distinct CDR3 sequences. The top ten clones comprise 7.3% of the sample.

As for this clonotype: This clone's antigen is unknown.

Spanning cysteine to phenylalanine, the CDR3 consists of 14 amino acids. No DNA appears here. In the germline V gene, CDR1 corresponds to SGHRS and CDR2 to YFSETQ. A commercial ELISA kit detecting HCMV-specific IgG in serum was used to determine HCMV serostatus. Peripheral blood mononuclear cells were isolated from blood by Ficoll density gradient centrifugation. The sample consisted of blood T cells: a sorted CD56 or NKG2C T cell subset, CD4+ or CD8+ T cells, or bulk PBMC T cells (not recorded which). The V gene is TRBV5-1 and the J gene is TRBJ1-5; TCRdb gives TRBD1 as the D gene, but with no DNA this cannot be confirmed. This TCR was recovered from a woman aged 18-69 years in good health. CDR3 loop: CASSPGDTNQPQHF. This CDR3, with the reference TRBV5-1 and TRBJ1-5 proteins standing in past its ends, gives the full variable domain KAGVTQTPRYLIKTRGQQVTLSCSPISGHRSVSWYQQTPGQGLQFLFEYFSETQRNKGNFPGRFSGRQFSNSRSEMNVSTLELGDSALYLCASSPGDTNQPQHFGDGTRLSIL.